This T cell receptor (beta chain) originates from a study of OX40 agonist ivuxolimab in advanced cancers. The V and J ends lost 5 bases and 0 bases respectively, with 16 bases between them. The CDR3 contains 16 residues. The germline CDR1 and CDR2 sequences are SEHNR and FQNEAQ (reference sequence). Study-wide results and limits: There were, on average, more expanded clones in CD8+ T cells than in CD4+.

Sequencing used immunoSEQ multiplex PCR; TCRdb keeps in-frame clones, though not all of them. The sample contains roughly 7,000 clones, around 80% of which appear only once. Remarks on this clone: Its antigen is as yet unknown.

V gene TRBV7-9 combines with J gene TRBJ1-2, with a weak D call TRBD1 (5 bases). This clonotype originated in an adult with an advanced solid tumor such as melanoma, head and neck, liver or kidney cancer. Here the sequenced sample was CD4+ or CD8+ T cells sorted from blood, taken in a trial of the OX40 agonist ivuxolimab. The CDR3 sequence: CASSPTPGTPNYGYTF. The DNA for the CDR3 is TGTGCCAGCAGCCCAACTCCAGGGACCCCTAACTATGGCTACACCTTC.